A single sample gave rise to the 25 T cell receptor beta chains below, sequenced in a study of T cells in Graves' hyperthyroidism and ophthalmopathy. Researchers took RNA transcripts and amplified the TCR beta CDR3 regions from them. A first-round RT-PCR of the TCR CDR3 used the HTBI primer set. A single record per CDR3 protein comes from TCRdb applying MiXCR to the multiplex PCR reads. The repertoire holds over 450,000 distinct CDR3 sequences, over 15% seen once, with 17% in the top ten. The specimen sequenced was blood. All receptors come from a woman younger than 35 with Graves' ophthalmopathy.

V gene TRBV12-3 or TRBV12-4 combines with J gene TRBJ2-1; tentatively, D is TRBD1 or TRBD2 (5 bases each). The CDR3 length is 15 residues. Trimming removed 2 bases from V and 3 bases from J, with 11 bases in between. The DNA of the CDR3 is TGTGCCAGCAGTTTACAAGGGACGGGCTACAATGAGCAGTTCTTC. The encoded protein is CASSLQGTGYNEQFF.

The CDR3 region is CASSYRSTGIGTDTQYF. For the CDR3, the DNA is TGTGCCAGCAGTTACCGATCTACAGGGATCGGCACAGATACGCAGTATTTT. The V call is TRBV6-5, the J call TRBJ2-3, with TRBD1 as a possible D gene (6 bases). Per the germline V gene, CDR1 is MNHEY and CDR2 is SVGAGI. The CDR3 is made up of 17 amino acids. V lost 2 bases and J 1 base, leaving 16 bases between the germline ends.

This clonotype was seen a few times. The V gene is TRBV7-2, the J gene TRBJ1-3, with D possibly matching TRBD1 (6 bases). The CDR3 extends over 16 amino acids. The germline gives CDR1 SGHTA, CDR2 FQGNSA. Trimming cost V 2 bases and J 4 bases, with 15 bases left between them. The CDR3 DNA follows: TGTGCCAGCAGCTTAAGTCCCGCAGGGGTCGGAAACACCATATATTTT. Its translation: CASSLSPAGVGNTIYF.

CDR3 nucleotides: TGCACGGGAGTGGACAGGAGCTCCTACGAGCAGTACTTC. This gives the protein CTGVDRSSYEQYF. The V call is TRBV20-1, the J call TRBJ2-7; the D gene is possibly TRBD1 (7 bases). The CDR3 covers 13 residues. Germline CDR1 is DFQATT and CDR2 is SNEGSKA (reference sequence).

This clonotype has only a few counts. The gene calls are TRBV28 and TRBJ2-3; tentatively, D is TRBD1 or TRBD2 (5 bases each). CDR1 and CDR2 from the germline V gene are MDHEN and SYDVKM. The CDR3 totals 14 residues. V lost 6 bases to trimming and J lost 10 bases, with 20 bases between them. The CDR3 nucleotides read TGTGCCAGCAGCGCCTCCGGGACCCGGGGTGCGCAGTATTTT. This encodes CASSASGTRGAQYF.

This clonotype was seen more than once but under ten times. V usage is TRBV28 and J usage is TRBJ1-5, with D possibly matching TRBD1 (6 bases). The CDR3 is 15 amino acids. Trimming cost V 7 bases and J 9 bases, with 22 bases left between them. Germline V gene lookup returns CDR1 MDHEN and CDR2 SYDVKM. CDR3 residues: CASTPRGDTAWPQHF. For the CDR3, the DNA is TGTGCCAGCACCCCAAGGGGGGACACCGCATGGCCCCAGCATTTT.

This sequence joins TRBV6-1 and TRBJ2-3, with D possibly matching TRBD1 (6 bases). This CDR3 contains 16 residues. The V end lost 4 bases, the J end lost 1 base, and 15 bases lay between the germline ends. Looked up from germline, CDR1 is MNHNS and CDR2 is SASEGT. CDR3 coding DNA: TGTGCCAGCAGTGGAGAAACAGGGTGGGGCACAGATACGCAGTATTTT. As protein: CASSGETGWGTDTQYF.

This clonotype was counted only a few times. The V gene is TRBV6-1, the J gene TRBJ2-1; tentative D call: TRBD1 (5 bases). Germline CDR1 and CDR2: MNHNS and SASEGT. The V gene lost 6 bases and the J gene lost 4 bases, with 10 bases spanning the gap. This CDR3 has 13 amino acids. The CDR3 coding sequence is TGTGCCAGCAGCCCCCACAGGTACAATGAGCAGTTCTTC. Translated: CASSPHRYNEQFF.

In its sample, this clonotype was seen a few times. This chain joins TRBV6-5 and TRBJ1-2; no clear D. The germline CDR1 and CDR2 sequences are MNHEY and SVGAGI. Trimming cost V 2 bases and J 8 bases, with 12 bases left between them. The CDR3 has 13 residues. CDR3 sequence: CASSYKRTEGYTF. The CDR3 region has the DNA TGTGCCAGCAGTTACAAGCGGACGGAAGGCTACACCTTC.

The chain combines TRBV4-1 with TRBJ2-7, with a possible D match to TRBD1 (6 bases). CDR1 is MGHRA and CDR2 is YSYEKL in the germline V gene. There are 15 residues in the CDR3. V was shortened by 0 bases and J by 5 bases, with 14 bases between the two germline ends. The DNA of the CDR3 is TGCGCCAGCAGCCAAGAGGGGAGACAGGCTAACGAGCAGTACTTC. Translation: CASSQEGRQANEQYF.

This clonotype was detected only a few times. V gene TRBV7-9 combines with J gene TRBJ2-1; TRBD2 is a possible D gene (6 bases). Germline V gene lookup returns CDR1 SEHNR and CDR2 FQNEAQ (reference sequence). Deletions cut 6 bases from V and 5 bases from J, with 11 bases between. The CDR3 length is 13 residues. Here the CDR3 DNA reads TGTGCCAGCAGAGGGGACTCAGACAATGAGCAGTTCTTC. Translated: CASRGDSDNEQFF.

This clonotype showed up many times. The chain uses TRBV2 and TRBJ1-3; D gene uncertain. Germline CDR1 and CDR2: SNHLY and FYNNEI. Trimming stripped 5 bases from V and 8 bases from J, with 16 bases between. The length of the CDR3 is 14 residues. The CDR3 sequence: CASSPQASGHTIYF. The DNA for the CDR3 is TGTGCCAGCAGTCCTCAGGCCTCCGGGCACACCATATATTTT.

V and J are TRBV4-1 and TRBJ2-2, with unresolved D. The V gene's germline CDR1 is MGHRA and CDR2 YSYEKL. Trimming removed 0 bases at V and 4 bases at J, with 15 bases between. The CDR3 length is 17 residues. The CDR3 nucleotides are TGCGCCAGCAGCCAAGATCTTAGTGGCCTCCTCACCGGGGAGCTGTTTTTT. Translated, it gives CASSQDLSGLLTGELFF.

This chain joins TRBV7-6 and TRBJ2-1; TRBD2 is a possible D gene (7 bases). Germline lookup yields CDR1 SGHVS and CDR2 FNYEAQ. This CDR3 is 16 amino acids long. The V and J ends lost 1 base and 7 bases respectively, with 17 bases between them. The CDR3 loop reads CASSLGGRGSPNEQFF. Here the CDR3 DNA reads TGTGCCAGCAGCTTAGGGGGGCGGGGGAGCCCAAATGAGCAGTTCTTC.

Ten or more counts support this clonotype. The V and J genes are TRBV29-1 and TRBJ2-1; D unclear. The germline V and J ends were trimmed by 4 bases and 0 bases, with 7 bases remaining between them. CDR3 length: 13 residues. The germline V gene encodes CDR1 SQVTM and CDR2 ANQGSEA. The CDR3 protein is CSVVAYSYNEQFF. CDR3 in DNA: TGCAGCGTTGTGGCATACTCCTACAATGAGCAGTTCTTC.

This clonotype was seen many times. The V and J genes are TRBV20-1 and TRBJ2-5; D not certain. The V end lost 3 bases, the J end lost 3 bases, and 14 bases lay between the germline ends. This CDR3 is built from 14 residues. Germline loops: CDR1 DFQATT, CDR2 SNEGSKA (reference sequence). CDR3 sequence: CSARSPRPKETQYF. The CDR3 DNA sequence: TGCAGTGCTAGGTCCCCTAGGCCGAAAGAGACCCAGTACTTC.

Remarks on this clonotype: This could be a read error, since a much larger clone is one nucleotide away. The J gene is TRBJ2-1, the V gene TRBV27; the match to TRBD2 covers 8 bases. The CDR3 is made up of 14 amino acids. Trimming removed 5 bases from V and 12 bases from J; junction bases left unmatched: 12. CDR1 MNHEY and CDR2 SMNVEV come from the germline V gene (reference sequence). This CDR3 is CASSTGSGRVGQFF. In nucleotides, the CDR3 is TGTGCCAGCAGTACCGGGAGCGGGAGAGTTGGGCAGTTCTTC.

This clonotype was recorded at least ten times. The rearrangement joins TRBV27 to TRBJ2-5, with TRBD1 as a possible D gene (6 bases). Germline CDR1 and CDR2: MNHEY and SMNVEV (reference sequence). With 5 bases removed from V and 3 bases from J, the gap between germline ends came to 13 bases. The CDR3 is 14 residues long. Here the CDR3 DNA reads TGTGCCAGCAGTAGGGACAAGTGGGAAGAGACCCAGTACTTC. Its translation: CASSRDKWEETQYF.

This clonotype was detected many times. The chain employs TRBV20-1 and TRBJ1-5; no definite D call. The CDR3 runs to 15 residues. CDR1 DFQATT and CDR2 SNEGSKA come from the germline V gene (reference sequence). V shed 2 bases and J shed 1 base, with 12 bases lying between them. CDR3 residues: CSARFGVVSNQPQHF. The CDR3 DNA sequence: TGCAGTGCTAGATTTGGAGTCGTAAGCAATCAGCCCCAGCATTTT.

The chain couples TRBV7-3 to TRBJ2-3, with 7 bases lining up with TRBD2. The CDR3 is made up of 14 amino acids. V was pared by 5 bases and J by 6 bases, with 8 bases of the junction left unmatched. The germline V gene has CDR1 SGHTA and CDR2 FQGTGA. The CDR3, as DNA: TGTGCCAGCAGCCACTCTGGGGGAGGGGATACGCAGTATTTT. It specifies CASSHSGGGDTQYF. Full variable domain (rest looked up from reference TRBV7-3 and TRBJ2-3): GAGVSQTPSNKVTEKGKYVELRCDPISGHTALYWYRQSLGQGPEFLIYFQGTGAADDSGLPNDRFFAVRPEGSVSTLKIQRTERGDSAVYLCASSHSGGGDTQYFGPGTRLTVL.

In its sample, this clonotype was seen a few times. This chain joins TRBV9 and TRBJ1-1; no firm D call. Germline CDR1 is SGDLS and CDR2 is YYNGEE. Trimming cost V 8 bases and J 0 bases, with 17 bases left between them. This CDR3 is built from 15 residues. The CDR3 DNA sequence: TGTGCCAGAGAACCGGACCGTACGATGAACACTGAAGCTTTCTTT. It encodes CAREPDRTMNTEAFF.

As regards this clonotype: A much larger clone lies one base from this, so it may be a read error. V is TRBV7-9 and J is TRBJ2-2, with 7 positions matching TRBD1. The CDR3 sequence is 16 residues long. V was clipped by 5 bases and J by 7 bases; unmatched bases: 13. Germline V gene data show CDR1 as SEHNR and CDR2 as FQNEAQ (reference sequence). The CDR3 loop is CASSPLPDRLGGELFF. CDR3 sequence (DNA): TGTGCCAGCAGCCCTCTCCCGGACAGGCTTGGCGGGGAGCTGTTTTTT. Based on the CDR3 plus reference TRBV7-9 and TRBJ2-2, the full variable domain is DTGVSQNPRHKITKRGQNVTFRCDPISEHNRLYWYRQTLGQGPEFLTYFQNEAQLEKSRLLSDRFSAERPKGSFSTLEIQRTEQGDSAMYLCASSPLPDRLGGELFFGEGSRLTVL.

This rearrangement joins TRBV6-2 or TRBV6-3 to TRBJ1-1, with 8 bases aligning to TRBD1. Germline V gives CDR1 MNHEY, CDR2 SVGEGT. The CDR3 loop spans 17 amino acids. The V and J ends lost 10 bases and 1 base, in that order; junction bases with no gene match: 17. The CDR3 DNA is TGTGCCATCACTAAAACGGTCAGGGGGCCTAAGAACACTGAAGCTTTCTTT. It specifies CAITKTVRGPKNTEAFF.

This clonotype was seen repeatedly, ten times or more. The V and J genes are TRBV29-1 and TRBJ2-7; the D call may be TRBD1 or TRBD2 (5 bases each). Germline V gene lookup returns CDR1 SQVTM and CDR2 ANQGSEA. The CDR3 is made up of 12 amino acids. V was trimmed by 6 bases and J by 5 bases, leaving 14 bases between them. CDR3 DNA: TGCAGCGTCCTAAATGTGGGGGACGAGCAGTACTTC. It is translated as CSVLNVGDEQYF.

Many counts were recorded for this clonotype. The V call is TRBV2, the J call TRBJ2-4; D could derive from TRBD1 or TRBD2 (5 bases each). The CDR3 extends over 15 amino acids. Trimming took 4 bases from V and 1 from J, leaving 11 bases between them. Germline CDR1 and CDR2: SNHLY and FYNNEI. The CDR3 protein is CASSGGTLAKNIQYF. DNA of the CDR3: TGTGCCAGCAGTGGGGGGACGTTGGCCAAAAACATTCAGTACTTC.